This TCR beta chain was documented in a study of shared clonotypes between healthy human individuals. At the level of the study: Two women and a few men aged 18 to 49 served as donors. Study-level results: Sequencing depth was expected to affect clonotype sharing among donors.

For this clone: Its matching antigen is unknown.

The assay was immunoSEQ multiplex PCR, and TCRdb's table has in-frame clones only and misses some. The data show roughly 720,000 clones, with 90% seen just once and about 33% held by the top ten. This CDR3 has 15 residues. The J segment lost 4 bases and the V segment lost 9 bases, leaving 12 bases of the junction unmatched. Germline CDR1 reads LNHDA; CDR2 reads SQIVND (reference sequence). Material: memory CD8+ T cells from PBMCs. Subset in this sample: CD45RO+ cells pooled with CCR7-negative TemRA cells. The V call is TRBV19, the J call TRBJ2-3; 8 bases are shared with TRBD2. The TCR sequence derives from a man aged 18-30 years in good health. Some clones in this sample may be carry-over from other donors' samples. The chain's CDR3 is CASGAGPGGADTQYF. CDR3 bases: TGTGCCAGCGGTGCCGGACCGGGGGGGGCAGATACGCAGTATTTT.